This entry concerns a single T cell receptor beta chain. No antigen is known for it. The data belong to a study of T-cell reconstitution after alpha-beta-depleted transplantation in children. Overall study findings and caveats: Two months or so post-transplant, alpha-beta T cells reportedly derived from several hundred expanded graft clones.

Unmatched junction bases numbered 10, after V lost 1 base and J lost 0 bases. The CDR3 covers 19 residues. From germline, CDR1 is MGHRA and CDR2 YSYEKL. Molecular barcoding with unique molecular identifiers was used for the TCRbeta library. A single record per CDR3 protein comes from TCRdb applying MiXCR to the PCR reads. Of about 250,000 distinct CDR3 sequences listed, roughly a quarter were seen once; the top ten hold 4.8%. This sample comprised PBMCs, mostly from graft donor cells, obtained 360 days after TCRalphabeta/CD19-depleted stem cell transplant. The TCR sequence derives from a female patient aged 2-9 years who had a stem cell transplant for congenital amegakaryocytic thrombocytopenia, so the T cells may come from the graft donor. The chain uses TRBV4-1 and TRBJ2-7; 12 positions match TRBD2. This chain's CDR3 is CASSQVVASGGDSSYEQYF. The DNA for the CDR3 is TGCGCCAGCAGCCAAGTTGTGGCTAGCGGGGGGGACAGCTCCTACGAGCAGTACTTC.